The 30 T cell receptor beta chains given below trace back to one sample, sequenced in a study of blood T cells in healthy people across ages. A second 7 to 11 cycle PCR used barcoded and J-beta primers. TCRdb recomputed calls from the 5' RACE reads with MiXCR, one row per CDR3 protein. The sample consists of roughly 1.6 million distinct CDR3 sequences, roughly 32% of them appearing once. The sequencing input was blood. These receptors all stem from a woman aged 25-40 years in good health.

The sample holds a few counts of this clonotype. The chain employs TRBV30 and TRBJ1-5; a possible D gene is TRBD1 (5 bases). The CDR3 covers 13 residues. The germline CDR1 and CDR2 sequences are GTSNPN and SVGIG (reference sequence). Trimming pared 2 bases from V and 6 bases from J, leaving 11 bases between. The CDR3: CAWSTRGGQPQHF. In DNA, the CDR3 is TGTGCCTGGAGTACTAGGGGTGGTCAGCCCCAGCATTTT.

This clonotype was detected only a few times. The chain recombines TRBV4-1 with TRBJ1-2, with 8 bases fitting TRBD1. The CDR3 consists of 15 residues. In germline, CDR1 is MGHRA, CDR2 YSYEKL. The ends lost 4 bases at V and 4 bases at J; junction bases unmatched: 8. DNA for the CDR3: TGCGCCAGCAGCCCCTCAGCAGGGGGCGGCTATGGCTACACCTTC. Amino acid sequence: CASSPSAGGGYGYTF.

This clonotype was seen a handful of times. The chain recombines TRBV21-1 with TRBJ1-2. TRBV21-1 is given as a pseudogene. CDR3 size: 13 residues. The CDR3 bases are TGTGCCAGCAGCAAAGACGGATGCTCTGGCTACACCTTC. Translation: CASSKDGCSGYTF.

The gene calls are TRBV6-6 and TRBJ2-5, with TRBD1 matching 12 bases. The J call may be incorrect, as the DNA end agrees better with TRBJ2-7. Per germline, CDR1 MNHNY and CDR2 SVGAGI (reference sequence). The CDR3 is 14 residues long. The CDR3 sequence: CASRGTGGDYEQYF. Written as DNA, the CDR3 is TGTGCCAGCAGGGGGACAGGGGGCGACTACGAGCAGTACTTC.

The chain recombines TRBV5-1 with TRBJ2-3; D gene uncertain. The CDR3 runs to 15 residues. CDR1 is SGHRS, CDR2 YFSETQ, per germline. The V and J ends lost 4 bases and 4 bases respectively, with 16 bases between them. CDR3 DNA sequence: TGCGCCAGCAGCGGTCCCTGGGCATCGGCAGATACGCAGTATTTT. Translation gives CASSGPWASADTQYF.

This clonotype appeared once. Relative to the germline gene, one junction end is altered; a read error may explain this. V usage is TRBV10-3 and J usage is TRBJ2-5; TRBD2 is a possible D gene (6 bases). Germline assignment: CDR1 ENHRY and CDR2 SYGVKD. The CDR3 has 12 amino acids. In nucleotides, the CDR3 is TGTGCCACCAGTGAGGGAAACCGGGGGCAGTACTTC. Protein sequence: CATSEGNRGQYF.

V usage is TRBV27 and J usage is TRBJ2-5, with 9 bases aligning to TRBD1. The J call may be faulty, since TRBJ2-7 better matches the DNA end. This CDR3 comprises 16 residues. Germline assignment: CDR1 MNHEY and CDR2 SMNVEV (reference sequence). Here the CDR3 reads CASSSNRQGVYYEQYF. Here the CDR3 DNA reads TGTGCCAGCAGTTCGAACAGACAGGGGGTTTACTACGAGCAGTACTTC.

The chain employs TRBV20-1 and TRBJ2-5, with TRBD2 matching 13 bases. Trimming took 3 bases from V and 1 from J; bases not matched to a gene: 2. This CDR3 has 15 residues. Germline V lookup: CDR1 DFQATT, CDR2 SNEGSKA (reference sequence). CDR3 sequence reads: CSASGTSGAQETQYF. The DNA for the CDR3 is TGCAGTGCTAGTGGGACTAGCGGGGCCCAAGAGACCCAGTACTTC.

This clonotype has more than one count but fewer than ten. This may be a read error: a much more frequent sequence differs by one nucleotide. The CDR3: CASRQAYEQYF. CDR3 bases: TGTGCCAGCAGACAGGCCTACGAGCAGTACTTC. The chain joins TRBV6-1 to TRBJ2-7; D may be TRBD1 (5 bases). Germline V gene data show CDR1 as MNHNS and CDR2 as SASEGT. V was cut by 6 bases and J by 2 bases, with 5 bases left in between. This CDR3 comprises 11 residues.

The gene calls are TRBV12-3 or TRBV12-4 and TRBJ1-4; weak D call: TRBD1 (5 bases). The CDR3 totals 22 residues. The V gene lost 3 bases and the J gene lost 0 bases, with 29 bases spanning the gap. CDR3 sequence: CASSFNLLAGLDRRPTNEKLFF. In nucleotides, the CDR3 is TGTGCCAGCAGTTTTAATCTACTGGCGGGGTTAGACAGACGGCCAACTAATGAAAAACTGTTTTTT.

About this clonotype: This CDR3 is missing its conserved last phenylalanine or tryptophan, likely due to a read error. The V call is TRBV4-1, the J call TRBJ1-5; no reliable D call. Trimming cost V 1 base and J 5 bases, with 6 bases left between them. CDR3 length equals 13 residues. Germline CDR1 and CDR2: MGHRA and YSYEKL. The CDR3 reads CASSQGRDQPQHL. In DNA, the CDR3 is TGCGCCAGCAGCCAAGGGCGGGATCAGCCCCAGCATTTG.

Of note for this clonotype: Given the absence of the conserved phenylalanine or tryptophan at the CDR3 end, a read error is likely. The chain carries TRBV13 and TRBJ2-7; D perhaps matches TRBD1 (6 bases). Trimming left V 2 bases short and J 4 bases short, with 9 bases between. Germline-derived CDR1 and CDR2 are PRHDT and FYEKMQ (reference sequence). The CDR3 length is 13 residues. CDR3 in amino acids: CASSLRTEYEQYC. In DNA, the CDR3 is TGTGCCAGCAGCTTAAGGACAGAGTACGAGCAGTACTGC.

This clonotype appeared a few times. A read error may account for a junction end that differs from germline. V gene TRBV6-5 combines with J gene TRBJ2-7; no reliable D call. Germline assignment: CDR1 MNHEY and CDR2 SVGAGI. This CDR3 region has 14 residues. The CDR3, as DNA: TGTGCCAACAGTTCTACTGCCAATGTCAACGAGCAGTACTTC. Its protein product is CANSSTANVNEQYF.

A word on this clonotype: At one of its ends the junction is not consistent with the germline gene, which may arise from a read error. This chain links TRBV29-1 with TRBJ2-1, with D unresolved. The CDR3 is 10 amino acids. Germline V gene lookup returns CDR1 SQVTM and CDR2 ANQGSEA. Written as DNA, the CDR3 is TGCAGCGTTGGTTACAGTGAGCAGTTCTTC. Residues: CSVGYSEQFF.

This clonotype was seen more than once but under ten times. This chain uses TRBV10-3 with TRBJ1-2, with unresolved D. The CDR3 is 12 residues long. Trimming took 8 bases from V and 1 from J, leaving 8 bases between them. CDR1 and CDR2 from the germline V gene are ENHRY and SYGVKD. CDR3 amino acids: CAIGADNYGYTF. The CDR3 bases are TGTGCCATCGGCGCGGATAACTATGGCTACACCTTC.

The chain combines TRBV6-5 with TRBJ1-6; 10 bases map to TRBD1. V gave up 0 bases and J gave up 8 bases; unmatched junction bases: 4. Germline V gives CDR1 MNHEY, CDR2 SVGAGI. This CDR3 is built from 16 residues. DNA for the CDR3: TGTGCCAGCAGTTACTCGCTCGGGACAGGGGATTCACCCCTCCACTTT. It yields the protein CASSYSLGTGDSPLHF.

This clonotype occurred a few times. This rearrangement joins TRBV27 to TRBJ2-3; perhaps TRBD1 as D (6 bases). Germline assignment: CDR1 MNHEY and CDR2 SMNVEV (reference sequence). The CDR3 covers 14 residues. Deletions cut 5 bases from V and 2 bases from J, with 11 bases between. The CDR3 DNA follows: TGTGCCAGCAGTCTCAGGGGCCTCACAGATACGCAGTATTTT. This translates into CASSLRGLTDTQYF.

The chain links TRBV20-1 to TRBJ2-7; the D gene is possibly TRBD2 (5 bases). The CDR3 has 15 residues. Germline V lookup: CDR1 DFQATT, CDR2 SNEGSKA (reference sequence). V gave up 1 base and J gave up 0 bases, with 13 bases separating them. The CDR3 protein is CSARARTPSSYEQYF. The CDR3 DNA sequence: TGCAGTGCTAGAGCTCGGACTCCCAGCTCCTACGAGCAGTACTTC.

This clonotype was observed a handful of times. The chain couples TRBV6-6 to TRBJ2-7; TRBD2 aligns across 9 bases. The CDR3 length is 17 residues. CDR1 and CDR2 (germline): MNHNY, SVGAGI (reference sequence). V was clipped by 6 bases and J by 4 bases; unmatched bases: 16. Here the CDR3 DNA reads TGTGCCAGCAGCCCGCCACCCAGGACTAGCGCCAATTACGAGCAGTACTTC. Protein sequence: CASSPPPRTSANYEQYF.

This clonotype has just a few counts. This sequence joins TRBV12-3 or TRBV12-4 and TRBJ2-3; 8 bases are a match to TRBD2. Trimming cost V 7 bases and J 5 bases; bases outside gene matches: 11. The CDR3 runs to 15 residues. The CDR3 coding sequence is TGTGCCAGCAACTCCGGGACTAGTCGAGTAGATACGCAGTATTTT. It codes for CASNSGTSRVDTQYF.

The chain couples TRBV6-1 to TRBJ2-4; a weak D match, TRBD1 (6 bases). TRBJ2-7 matches the DNA end more closely, so the J call is doubtful. There are 14 residues in the CDR3. Germline assignment: CDR1 MNHNS and CDR2 SASEGT. The CDR3 nucleotides read TGTGCCAGCACCGAGGGGCAGGGGTTAAGCGAGCAGTACTTC. This translates into CASTEGQGLSEQYF.

The gene calls are TRBV11-2 and TRBJ2-5; the D is unclear. The CDR3 is made up of 16 amino acids. The V gene lost 0 bases and the J gene lost 2 bases, with 13 bases spanning the gap. Germline V gives CDR1 SGHAT, CDR2 FQNNGV. DNA of the CDR3: TGTGCCAGCAGCTTAGAGACCCTCGTACTACAAGAGACCCAGTACTTC. Translating it yields CASSLETLVLQETQYF.

In its sample, this clonotype was seen many times. The V gene is TRBV5-5, the J gene TRBJ1-4; D gene uncertain. Germline V gene sequence: CDR1 SGHKS, CDR2 YYEKEE (reference sequence). The CDR3 runs 14 residues. Trimming removed 7 bases from V and 0 bases from J, with 10 bases in between. This CDR3 is CASGEFPTNEKLFF. In DNA form, the CDR3 reads TGTGCCAGCGGGGAGTTCCCAACTAATGAAAAACTGTTTTTT.

CDR3 coding DNA: TGTGCCAGCAGGAAGTCCAGCCCGGAGACCCAGTACTTC. The encoded protein is CASRKSSPETQYF. The chain links TRBV7-9 to TRBJ2-5; D is ambiguous. Germline loops: CDR1 SEHNR, CDR2 FQNEAQ (reference sequence). Trimming cost V 6 bases and J 5 bases, with 13 bases left between them. The CDR3 totals 13 residues. Full variable domain (remainder filled in from reference TRBV7-9 and TRBJ2-5): DTGVSQNPRHKITKRGQNVTFRCDPISEHNRLYWYRQTLGQGPEFLTYFQNEAQLEKSRLLSDRFSAERPKGSFSTLEIQRTEQGDSAMYLCASRKSSPETQYFGPGTRLLVL.

This clonotype was seen a handful of times. The chain recombines TRBV7-2 with TRBJ1-1; perhaps TRBD1 as D (6 bases). CDR3 length: 15 residues. V was pared by 5 bases and J by 3 bases, with 16 bases between. Germline V gene lookup returns CDR1 SGHTA and CDR2 FQGNSA. The CDR3 loop reads CASSETPGEDTEAFF. The CDR3 bases are TGTGCCAGCAGCGAGACGCCAGGGGAGGACACTGAAGCTTTCTTT.

The J gene is TRBJ2-7, the V gene TRBV6-5; D remains unclear. Germline CDR1 and CDR2: MNHEY and SVGAGI. V was cut by 4 bases and J by 0 bases, with 13 bases left in between. The CDR3 runs to 15 residues. CDR3 in DNA: TGTGCCAGCAGTTCATCTCAGACCGGCTCCTACGAGCAGTACTTC. It is translated as CASSSSQTGSYEQYF.

This clonotype was seen once. This CDR3 reads CASSEVVGNRGHYEQYF. CDR3 DNA: TGTGCCAGCAGTGAGGTGGTGGGGAACAGGGGGCACTACGAGCAGTACTTC. This chain links TRBV6-1 with TRBJ2-7; 9 positions match TRBD1. V lost 3 bases to trimming and J lost 3 bases; unmatched junction nucleotides: 12. The CDR3 length is 17 residues. The germline V gene encodes CDR1 MNHNS and CDR2 SASEGT.

This chain uses TRBV30 with TRBJ2-3; D possibly matches TRBD1 or TRBD2 (5 bases each). Trimming stripped 5 bases from V and 6 bases from J, with 12 bases between. Germline V gene data show CDR1 as GTSNPN and CDR2 as SVGIG (reference sequence). This CDR3 has 12 amino acids. The CDR3: CAWVGTSDTQYF. DNA of the CDR3: TGTGCCTGGGTTGGGACCTCCGATACGCAGTATTTT.

The genes are TRBV5-1 and TRBJ2-3, with 8 bases matching TRBD2. This CDR3 comprises 16 residues. The trim removed 4 bases at V and 4 bases at J, leaving 11 bases unmatched. Germline loops: CDR1 SGHRS, CDR2 YFSETQ. CDR3 sequence (DNA): TGCGCCAGCAGCGCGGCTGCGGGAGGTTTAGCAGATACGCAGTATTTT. Amino acids: CASSAAAGGLADTQYF.

About this clonotype: Compared with germline, one end of the junction differs, possibly owing to a read error. CDR3 sequence: CSGKSYGQYF. The CDR3 bases are TGCAGCGGGAAATCCTACGGGCAGTACTTC. This rearrangement joins TRBV20-1 to TRBJ2-7; a possible D gene is TRBD2 (5 bases). This CDR3 spans 10 amino acids. The germline gives CDR1 DFQATT, CDR2 SNEGSKA (reference sequence).